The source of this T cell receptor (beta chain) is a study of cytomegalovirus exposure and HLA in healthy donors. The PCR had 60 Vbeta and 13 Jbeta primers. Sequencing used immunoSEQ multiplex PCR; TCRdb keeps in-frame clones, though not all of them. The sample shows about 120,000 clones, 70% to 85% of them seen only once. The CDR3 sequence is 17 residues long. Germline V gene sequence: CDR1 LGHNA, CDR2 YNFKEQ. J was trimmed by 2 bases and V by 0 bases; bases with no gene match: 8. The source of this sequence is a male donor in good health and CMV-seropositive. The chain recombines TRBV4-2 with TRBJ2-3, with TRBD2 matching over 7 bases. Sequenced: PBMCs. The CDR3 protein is CASSQDVGRGNTDTQYF. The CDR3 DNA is TGTGCCAGCAGCCAAGATGTTGGGCGGGGGAACACAGATACGCAGTATTTT.